Following are 25 T cell receptor beta chains from one sample sequenced in a study of blood T cell repertoires in COVID-19. The method was immunoSEQ multiplex PCR; TCRdb's version includes in-frame clones alone and lacks a portion of them. The sample has roughly 95,000 clones, approximately 82% seen once. The sequenced sample was peripheral blood. These receptor sequences come from a man in his sixties with acute or convalescent COVID-19.

V usage is TRBV5-4 and J usage is TRBJ2-1, with D uncertain. Deletions cut 4 bases from V and 4 bases from J, with 15 bases between. The CDR3 has 15 amino acids. The germline gives CDR1 SGHNT, CDR2 YYREEE (reference sequence). The CDR3 sequence is CASSPTPTGYNEQFF. CDR3 DNA sequence: TGTGCCAGCAGCCCAACCCCTACCGGGTACAATGAGCAGTTCTTC.

CDR3 sequence reads: CASSLGIRGSIDEQYF. The CDR3 DNA is TGTGCCAGCAGCTTGGGGATCAGGGGCTCGATCGACGAGCAGTACTTC. V usage is TRBV5-6 and J usage is TRBJ2-7, with D possibly TRBD1 on 6 matching bases. Trimming took off 0 bases at V and 5 bases at J, with 18 bases between the two ends. This CDR3 contains 16 residues. Germline assignment: CDR1 SGHDT and CDR2 YYEEEE.

This clone was seen more than once but under ten times. This sequence joins TRBV3-1 (or the pseudogene TRBV3-2) and TRBJ1-2, with unresolved D. CDR3 length: 14 amino acids. Trimming stripped 1 base from V and 8 bases from J, with 14 bases between. The germline V gene encodes CDR1 LGHDT and CDR2 YNNKEL (reference sequence). CDR3 protein: CASSQGLGEKGYTF. The CDR3 nucleotides read TGTGCCAGCAGCCAAGGGTTGGGAGAAAAAGGCTACACCTTC.

The rearrangement joins TRBV7-8 to TRBJ1-5; D uncertain. Trimming shortened V by 5 bases and J by 0 bases, and 8 bases separated the two germline ends. CDR1 and CDR2 from the germline V gene are SGHVS and FQNEAQ. This CDR3 spans 14 amino acids. In DNA, the CDR3 is TGTGCCAGCAGCCTTAAATATAGCAATCAGCCCCAGCATTTT. Its protein is CASSLKYSNQPQHF.

This chain links TRBV13 with TRBJ2-7; tentatively, D is TRBD2 (6 bases). The CDR3 runs to 15 residues. Trimming cost V 3 bases and J 0 bases, with 12 bases left between them. Germline values: CDR1 PRHDT, CDR2 FYEKMQ (reference sequence). CDR3 bases: TGTGCCAGCAGCTTCGGGCGGCGGGGCTCCTACGAGCAGTACTTC. It codes for CASSFGRRGSYEQYF.

This clone was observed a single time. The rearrangement links TRBV19 to TRBJ2-3; 11 bases agree with TRBD2. The CDR3 consists of 15 residues. CDR1 and CDR2 (germline): LNHDA, SQIVND (reference sequence). The junction had 13 bases not matched to a gene; V was cut back by 6 bases and J by 11 bases. This CDR3 is CASSFSGRDLGGQYF. Here the CDR3 DNA reads TGTGCCAGTAGCTTTAGCGGGAGGGACCTTGGTGGGCAGTATTTT. The full variable domain, with the rest looked up from reference TRBV19 and TRBJ2-3, is DGGITQSPKYLFRKEGQNVTLSCEQNLNHDAMYWYRQDPGQGLRLIYYSQIVNDFQKGDIAEGYSVSREKKESFPLTVTSAQKNPTAFYLCASSFSGRDLGGQYFGPGTRLTVL.

This clone has only a few counts. V gene TRBV5-8 combines with J gene TRBJ1-5; no firm D call. The CDR3 runs 15 residues. V shed 0 bases and J shed 3 bases, with 10 bases lying between them. Per germline, CDR1 SGHTS and CDR2 YDEGEE. In DNA, the CDR3 is TGTGCCAGCAGCTTGGTCGCCGGACTCAATCAGCCCCAGCATTTT. Translated: CASSLVAGLNQPQHF.

This chain links TRBV19 with TRBJ2-4, with TRBD2 matching over 8 bases. After removal of 5 bases from V and 5 bases from J, the junction contained 8 bases not matched to a gene. Germline V lookup: CDR1 LNHDA, CDR2 SQIVND (reference sequence). The CDR3 is 15 residues long. This chain's CDR3 is CASSVAGGDQNIQYF. The CDR3 nucleotides read TGTGCCAGTAGTGTAGCCGGGGGGGACCAAAACATTCAGTACTTC.

In its sample, this clone was seen many times. The chain uses TRBV19 and TRBJ2-7; 8 nucleotides align to TRBD1. With V trimmed by 6 bases and J by 3 bases, 4 bases remained unmatched. The CDR3 length is 13 residues. The germline V gene encodes CDR1 LNHDA and CDR2 SQIVND (reference sequence). In DNA form, the CDR3 reads TGTGCCAGTAGCCCGGGACAGGACTACGAGCAGTACTTC. As protein: CASSPGQDYEQYF. Complete variable domain (other parts from reference TRBV19 and TRBJ2-7): DGGITQSPKYLFRKEGQNVTLSCEQNLNHDAMYWYRQDPGQGLRLIYYSQIVNDFQKGDIAEGYSVSREKKESFPLTVTSAQKNPTAFYLCASSPGQDYEQYFGPGTRLTVT.

The gene calls are TRBV18 and TRBJ2-2, with 9 positions matching TRBD1. V shed 3 bases, J shed 2 bases, and the junction held 4 bases outside the gene matches. CDR1 is KGHSH and CDR2 is LQKENI in the germline V gene. The CDR3 is made up of 16 amino acids. This CDR3 is CASSPGTGRNTGELFF. CDR3 nucleotides: TGTGCCAGCTCACCTGGGACAGGGAGAAACACCGGGGAGCTGTTTTTT. Complete variable domain (other parts from reference TRBV18 and TRBJ2-2): NAGVMQNPRHLVRRRGQEARLRCSPMKGHSHVYWYRQLPEEGLKFMVYLQKENIIDESGMPKERFSAEFPKEGPSILRIQQVVRGDSAAYFCASSPGTGRNTGELFFGEGSRLTVL.

The chain has TRBV7-6 and TRBJ2-7; 9 bases agree with TRBD1. Unmatched junction bases numbered 4, after V lost 1 base and J lost 3 bases. The CDR3 is 15 amino acids. The germline CDR1 and CDR2 sequences are SGHVS and FNYEAQ. The CDR3: CASSLGGTGFYEQYF. Written as DNA, the CDR3 is TGTGCCAGCAGCTTAGGAGGGACAGGGTTCTACGAGCAGTACTTC.

This sequence joins TRBV3-1 (or the pseudogene TRBV3-2) and TRBJ1-2, with D perhaps matching TRBD1 (6 bases). Germline CDR1 and CDR2: LGHDT and YNNKEL (reference sequence). With 3 bases removed from V and 3 bases from J, the gap between germline ends came to 11 bases. The CDR3 has 14 amino acids. DNA of the CDR3: TGTGCCAGCAGCCATATGGACAGCCACTATGGCTACACCTTC. Amino acid sequence: CASSHMDSHYGYTF.

The V gene is TRBV6-5, the J gene TRBJ2-6; tentative D call: TRBD1 (6 bases). Trimming pared 6 bases from V and 4 bases from J, leaving 10 bases between. The germline CDR1 and CDR2 sequences are MNHEY and SVGAGI. The CDR3 is 14 residues long. Here the CDR3 DNA reads TGTGCCAGCAGGCAACAGGGAGGGGCCAACGTCCTGACTTTC. Translating gives CASRQQGGANVLTF.

The CDR3 region is CASFSDRVVEKLFF. CDR3 DNA: TGTGCCAGCTTTTCGGACAGGGTTGTCGAAAAACTGTTTTTT. J is TRBJ1-4 and V is TRBV27; TRBD1 agrees at 8 bases. This CDR3 has 14 amino acids. Unmatched junction bases numbered 10, after V lost 8 bases and J lost 8 bases. Germline V gene lookup returns CDR1 MNHEY and CDR2 SMNVEV (reference sequence).

This chain links TRBV27 with TRBJ1-1, with 7 bases aligning to TRBD1. V gave up 2 bases and J gave up 0 bases; unmatched junction bases: 9. This CDR3 spans 17 amino acids. Germline V gives CDR1 MNHEY, CDR2 SMNVEV (reference sequence). CDR3 DNA: TGTGCCAGCAGTTTAACGGGACAGCCTACGATGAACACTGAAGCTTTCTTT. Translated: CASSLTGQPTMNTEAFF.

The V and J genes are TRBV11-3 and TRBJ2-1; TRBD2 matches 7 bases. J was trimmed by 0 bases and V by 5 bases; bases with no gene match: 7. This CDR3 is built from 16 residues. Germline loops: CDR1 SGHNT, CDR2 YENEEA. CDR3 DNA sequence: TGTGCCAGCAGCAAAAGCGGGGCAAGCTCCTACAATGAGCAGTTCTTC. Protein: CASSKSGASSYNEQFF.

This sequence joins TRBV3-1 (or the pseudogene TRBV3-2) and TRBJ2-7, with 7 bases fitting TRBD2. The V segment lost 2 bases and the J segment 5 bases; nucleotides outside the gene matches: 3. Germline values: CDR1 LGHDT, CDR2 YNNKEL (reference sequence). The length of the CDR3 is 13 residues. The CDR3 is CASSQQGRDEQYF. Written as DNA, the CDR3 is TGTGCCAGCAGCCAACAAGGGAGGGACGAGCAGTACTTC.

The chain is built from TRBV7-6 and TRBJ2-2, with D perhaps TRBD2 (6 bases). Germline V gives CDR1 SGHVS, CDR2 FNYEAQ. CDR3 size: 16 residues. V lost 1 base, J lost 4 bases, and 13 bases lay in between. CDR3 loop: CASSLVGGAGTGELFF. The CDR3 DNA follows: TGTGCCAGCAGCTTAGTGGGGGGTGCGGGCACCGGGGAGCTGTTTTTT.

The chain has TRBV2 and TRBJ1-6; D is possibly TRBD1 (5 bases). Germline assignment: CDR1 SNHLY and CDR2 FYNNEI. Trimming removed 3 bases at V and 10 bases at J, with 10 bases between. The CDR3 extends over 13 amino acids. The CDR3 DNA follows: TGTGCCAGCAGTGAGAGGGAGGGGTCACCCCTCCACTTT. It specifies CASSEREGSPLHF.

The V call is TRBV11-2, the J call TRBJ1-5; the D gene is possibly TRBD1 (6 bases). CDR3 length: 15 amino acids. In germline, CDR1 is SGHAT, CDR2 FQNNGV. Trimming took off 5 bases at V and 1 base at J, with 12 bases between the two ends. The CDR3 region has the DNA TGTGCCAGCAGCGTTTCCGGGACAAGCAATCAGCCCCAGCATTTT. It yields the protein CASSVSGTSNQPQHF. Together with reference TRBV11-2 and TRBJ1-5, the CDR3 gives the full variable domain: EAGVAQSPRYKIIEKRQSVAFWCNPISGHATLYWYQQILGQGPKLLIQFQNNGVVDDSQLPKDRFSAERLKGVDSTLKIQPAKLEDSAVYLCASSVSGTSNQPQHFGDGTRLSIL.

This clone was seen just once. The V and J genes are TRBV30 and TRBJ2-7; 8 bases line up with TRBD1. Germline loops: CDR1 GTSNPN, CDR2 SVGIG (reference sequence). The CDR3 contains 14 residues. J gave up 4 bases and V 0 bases, and 5 bases lay outside the gene matches. The CDR3 DNA sequence: TGTGCCTGGAGTGTTGGGACAGGCTCATACGAGCAGTACTTC. This gives the protein CAWSVGTGSYEQYF.

The J gene is TRBJ2-3, the V gene TRBV6-6, with 9 bases that match TRBD2. Germline V gene data show CDR1 as MNHNY and CDR2 as SVGAGI (reference sequence). J was trimmed by 4 bases and V by 6 bases; bases with no gene match: 8. CDR3 size: 15 residues. CDR3 sequence reads: CASSQTGLASDTQYF. In DNA, the CDR3 is TGTGCCAGCAGCCAGACGGGACTAGCATCAGATACGCAGTATTTT.

The chain links TRBV14 to TRBJ1-1; 7 nucleotides align to TRBD1. The germline gives CDR1 SGHDN, CDR2 FVKESK. The length of the CDR3 is 14 residues. V trimming: 4 bases; J trimming: 6 bases; junction bases outside the gene matches: 8. CDR3 coding DNA: TGTGCCAGCAGCCTCACAGGGGCCGGGGCTGAAGCTTTCTTT. Translating gives CASSLTGAGAEAFF. Supplemented by reference TRBV14 and TRBJ1-1, the full variable domain reads EAGVTQFPSHSVIEKGQTVTLRCDPISGHDNLYWYRRVMGKEIKFLLHFVKESKQDESGMPNNRFLAERTGGTYSTLKVQPAELEDSGVYFCASSLTGAGAEAFFGQGTRLTVV.

The chain is built from TRBV4-3 and TRBJ2-1; TRBD1 matches at 12 bases. Trimming took 4 bases from V and 8 from J; bases not matched to a gene: 9. There are 16 residues in the CDR3. CDR1 and CDR2 from the germline V gene are LGHNA and YSLEER. CDR3 coding DNA: TGCGCCAGCAGCCTCCGGGACAGGGGGCTTGGGGATGAGCAGTTCTTC. Its translation: CASSLRDRGLGDEQFF.

This sequence joins TRBV9 and TRBJ2-3; 7 bases align to TRBD1. Germline V lookup: CDR1 SGDLS, CDR2 YYNGEE. This CDR3 has 16 amino acids. The trim removed 0 bases at V and 1 base at J, leaving 5 bases unmatched. The CDR3 is CASSVVRTGGTDTQYF. The CDR3 region has the DNA TGTGCCAGCAGCGTAGTCCGCACAGGGGGCACAGATACGCAGTATTTT.